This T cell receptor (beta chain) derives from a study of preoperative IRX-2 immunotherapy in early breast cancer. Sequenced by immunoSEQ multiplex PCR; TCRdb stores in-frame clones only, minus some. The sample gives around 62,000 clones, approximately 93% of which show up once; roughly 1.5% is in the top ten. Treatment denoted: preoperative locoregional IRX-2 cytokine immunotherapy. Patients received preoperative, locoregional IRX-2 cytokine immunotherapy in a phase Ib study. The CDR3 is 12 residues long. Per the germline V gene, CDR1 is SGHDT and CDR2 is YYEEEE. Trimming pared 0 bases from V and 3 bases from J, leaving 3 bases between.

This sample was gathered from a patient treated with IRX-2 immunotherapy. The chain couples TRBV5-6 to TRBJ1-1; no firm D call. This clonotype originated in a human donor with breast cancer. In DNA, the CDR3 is TGTGCCAGCAGCTTGGGAGACACTGAAGCTTTCTTT. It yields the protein CASSLGDTEAFF.